The 22 T cell receptor beta chains listed next were all sequenced from one sample in a study of OX40 agonist ivuxolimab in advanced cancers. TCRdb keeps only in-frame clones here, not all; method: immunoSEQ multiplex PCR. The sample records fewer than 85,000 clones, roughly 85% being singletons. Sample: CD4+ or CD8+ T cells sorted from blood, taken in a trial of the OX40 agonist ivuxolimab. The receptors derive from an adult with an advanced solid tumor such as melanoma, head and neck, liver or kidney cancer.

The rearrangement links TRBV2 to TRBJ2-4, with D unclear. V lost 4 bases, J lost 9 bases, and 10 bases lay in between. Germline values: CDR1 SNHLY, CDR2 FYNNEI. CDR3 length equals 12 residues. CDR3 DNA: TGTGCCAGCAGTGTGATAACGGGCATTCAGTACTTC. The encoded protein is CASSVITGIQYF.

The chain couples TRBV19 to TRBJ2-3; 8 nucleotides agree with TRBD1. The germline V gene encodes CDR1 LNHDA and CDR2 SQIVND (reference sequence). The ends lost 4 bases at V and 2 bases at J; junction bases unmatched: 8. CDR3 size: 16 residues. CDR3: CASSTDRVGPTDTQYF. CDR3 bases: TGTGCCAGTAGTACGGACAGGGTGGGGCCCACAGATACGCAGTATTTT.

The rearrangement links TRBV5-1 to TRBJ1-2; 12 bases match TRBD1. The CDR3 length is 15 residues. The V segment lost 4 bases and the J segment 4 bases; nucleotides outside the gene matches: 5. Germline CDR1 and CDR2: SGHRS and YFSETQ. The CDR3, as DNA: TGCGCCAGCAGCGACGAGGGACAGGGGGCCTATGGCTACACCTTC. Residues: CASSDEGQGAYGYTF.

This clone was detected once. This sequence joins TRBV18 and TRBJ2-3; TRBD1 aligns across 7 bases. The ends lost 4 bases at V and 6 bases at J; junction bases unmatched: 10. This CDR3 region has 15 residues. CDR1 is KGHSH, CDR2 LQKENI, per germline. CDR3 protein: CASSRGGTGEDTQYF. Written as DNA, the CDR3 is TGTGCCAGCTCACGGGGCGGAACAGGGGAGGATACGCAGTATTTT.

The CDR3 here is CASSREGLSGNTIYF. CDR3 DNA sequence: TGTGCCAGCAGTCGGGAGGGGCTTTCTGGAAACACCATATATTTT. The gene calls are TRBV27 and TRBJ1-3; D might be TRBD1 (5 bases). CDR1 is MNHEY, CDR2 SMNVEV, per germline (reference sequence). V gave up 5 bases and J gave up 1 base, with 12 bases separating them. The CDR3 spans 15 residues.

This chain joins TRBV11-2 and TRBJ2-5, with TRBD2 identical over 15 bases. Trimming removed 5 bases from V and 5 bases from J; junction bases left unmatched: 6. The germline gives CDR1 SGHAT, CDR2 FQNNGV. This CDR3 is 16 amino acids long. CDR3 amino acids: CASSKGLAGGGETQYF. The CDR3 DNA reads as TGTGCCAGCAGCAAGGGACTAGCGGGAGGAGGCGAGACCCAGTACTTC.

The J gene is TRBJ1-5, the V gene TRBV18; D call uncertain. V dropped 2 bases and J dropped 4 bases, with 9 bases sitting between them. CDR3 length: 14 amino acids. Per the germline V gene, CDR1 is KGHSH and CDR2 is LQKENI. The CDR3 region is CASSPEHGNQPQHF. The CDR3 DNA reads as TGTGCCAGCTCACCAGAACATGGGAATCAGCCCCAGCATTTT.

V gene TRBV14 combines with J gene TRBJ1-4; D is unresolved. CDR3 length: 16 amino acids. Per the germline V gene, CDR1 is SGHDN and CDR2 is FVKESK. V was cut by 2 bases and J by 0 bases, with 10 bases left in between. Written as DNA, the CDR3 is TGTGCCAGCAGCCAAAGAATGGGAACAACTAATGAAAAACTGTTTTTT. Protein product: CASSQRMGTTNEKLFF. Full variable domain (outside the CDR3, taken from reference TRBV14 and TRBJ1-4): EAGVTQFPSHSVIEKGQTVTLRCDPISGHDNLYWYRRVMGKEIKFLLHFVKESKQDESGMPNNRFLAERTGGTYSTLKVQPAELEDSGVYFCASSQRMGTTNEKLFFGSGTQLSVL.

The chain has TRBV4-3 and TRBJ2-3; D gene ambiguous. The CDR3 consists of 16 residues. Between the trimmed V and J ends, which lost 4 bases and 0 bases, there was a span of 14 bases. CDR1 is LGHNA and CDR2 is YSLEER in the germline V gene. The CDR3 nucleotides are TGCGCCAGCAGCCGTCACGCCTTGGCTAGCACAGATACGCAGTATTTT. Protein product: CASSRHALASTDTQYF.

A single count supports this clone. The CDR3 sequence is CASSDLAQTGGFDEQYF. As DNA, the CDR3 is TGTGCCAGCAGTGACTTGGCTCAGACAGGGGGCTTCGACGAGCAGTACTTC. The rearrangement links TRBV6-4 to TRBJ2-7, with TRBD1 matching 10 bases. This CDR3 contains 17 residues. Germline assignment: CDR1 MRHNA and CDR2 SNTAGT. Trimming at V came to 1 base and at J to 5 bases, leaving 11 bases not matched to a gene.

The chain carries TRBV7-2 and TRBJ2-2; possible D gene TRBD2, 6 bases. The CDR3 contains 16 residues. The V gene's germline CDR1 is SGHTA and CDR2 FQGNSA. V was shortened by 5 bases and J by 6 bases, with 19 bases between the two germline ends. The CDR3: CASSPGGGVEAGELFF. CDR3 nucleotides: TGTGCCAGCAGCCCCGGTGGAGGGGTGGAGGCCGGGGAGCTGTTTTTT. The variable domain in full, completed from reference TRBV7-2 and TRBJ2-2, reads GAGVSQSPSNKVTEKGKDVELRCDPISGHTALYWYRQSLGQGLEFLIYFQGNSAPDKSGLPSDRFSAERTGGSVSTLTIQRTQQEDSAVYLCASSPGGGVEAGELFFGEGSRLTVL.

The chain employs TRBV7-9 and TRBJ1-2, with a weak D call TRBD1 (6 bases). This CDR3 is built from 11 residues. Germline values: CDR1 SEHNR, CDR2 FQNEAQ (reference sequence). V was pared by 5 bases and J by 10 bases, with 11 bases between. DNA for the CDR3: TGTGCCAGCAGCCTGACAGGCTACTACACCTTC. Amino acid sequence: CASSLTGYYTF.

The CDR3 bases are TGTGCCTGGAGTGTACGAGACGAGCAGTACTTC. Translating it yields CAWSVRDEQYF. This chain connects TRBV30 to TRBJ2-7; D is unclear. The CDR3 runs to 11 residues. Germline CDR1 GTSNPN, CDR2 SVGIG (reference sequence). Trimming cost V 0 bases and J 5 bases, with 5 bases left between them.

The table lists this clone with a few counts. The rearrangement joins TRBV4-3 to TRBJ1-6; possible D gene TRBD1, 5 bases. Trimming shortened V by 3 bases and J by 7 bases, and 16 bases separated the two germline ends. The CDR3 is 16 residues long. Germline V gene sequence: CDR1 LGHNA, CDR2 YSLEER. For the CDR3, the DNA is TGCGCCAGCAGCCAGAAGGCGGGGGTTGCAAATTCACCCCTCCACTTT. Encoded protein: CASSQKAGVANSPLHF.

The V gene is TRBV5-1, the J gene TRBJ2-1, with TRBD2 as a possible D gene (6 bases). Trimming cost V 3 bases and J 5 bases, with 9 bases left between them. In germline, CDR1 is SGHRS, CDR2 YFSETQ. The CDR3 totals 13 residues. CDR3 residues: CASSYGSNNEQFF. For the CDR3, the DNA is TGCGCCAGCAGCTACGGGAGCAACAATGAGCAGTTCTTC.

The V call is TRBV28, the J call TRBJ2-4; D gene uncertain. Deletions cut 6 bases from V and 1 base from J, with 13 bases between. CDR3 length equals 15 residues. Germline CDR1 is MDHEN and CDR2 is SYDVKM. The DNA for the CDR3 is TGTGCCAGCAGGGCCCGGGCCTTGGCCAAAAACATTCAGTACTTC. It is translated as CASRARALAKNIQYF.

This clone was observed a single time. V is TRBV9 and J is TRBJ2-3; 9 nucleotides match TRBD2. V gave up 4 bases and J gave up 1 base; unmatched junction bases: 7. CDR1 is SGDLS and CDR2 is YYNGEE in the germline V gene. This CDR3 comprises 16 residues. CDR3 coding DNA: TGTGCCAGCAGCCTGCTGACTAGCGGCGGCACAGATACGCAGTATTTT. Translated: CASSLLTSGGTDTQYF. The full variable domain, rest sourced from reference TRBV9 and TRBJ2-3, is DSGVTQTPKHLITATGQRVTLRCSPRSGDLSVYWYQQSLDQGLQFLIQYYNGEERAKGNILERFSAQQFPDLHSELNLSSLELGDSALYFCASSLLTSGGTDTQYFGPGTRLTVL.

V usage is TRBV9 and J usage is TRBJ2-1; D tentatively fits TRBD1 or TRBD2 (5 bases each). Germline V lookup: CDR1 SGDLS, CDR2 YYNGEE. Trimming stripped 2 bases from V and 8 bases from J, with 11 bases between. This CDR3 has 13 residues. CDR3: CASSVSTGHEQFF. The CDR3 DNA reads as TGTGCCAGCAGCGTCTCGACGGGACATGAGCAGTTCTTC.

The chain recombines TRBV9 with TRBJ2-5, with 7 positions matching TRBD2. The V and J ends lost 2 bases and 1 base, in that order; junction bases with no gene match: 8. The CDR3 extends over 16 amino acids. The germline CDR1 and CDR2 sequences are SGDLS and YYNGEE. CDR3: CASSVGRLAAQETQYF. The CDR3 region has the DNA TGTGCCAGCAGCGTGGGGCGGCTAGCGGCCCAAGAGACCCAGTACTTC. The full variable domain, rest sourced from reference TRBV9 and TRBJ2-5, is DSGVTQTPKHLITATGQRVTLRCSPRSGDLSVYWYQQSLDQGLQFLIQYYNGEERAKGNILERFSAQQFPDLHSELNLSSLELGDSALYFCASSVGRLAAQETQYFGPGTRLLVL.

This rearrangement joins TRBV6-5 to TRBJ2-7; perhaps TRBD2 as D (6 bases). Germline CDR1 reads MNHEY; CDR2 reads SVGAGI. The CDR3 is 14 residues long. Between the trimmed V and J ends, which lost 5 bases and 3 bases, there was a span of 14 bases. Written as DNA, the CDR3 is TGTGCCAGCAGTCCATCCGGGACTGACTACGAGCAGTACTTC. Translation gives CASSPSGTDYEQYF.

The chain carries TRBV5-1 and TRBJ1-4; D gene ambiguous. Per germline, CDR1 SGHRS and CDR2 YFSETQ. Trimming took off 4 bases at V and 4 bases at J, with 17 bases between the two ends. The CDR3 runs 16 residues. The CDR3 DNA reads TGCGCCAGCAGCCCGCGGACGGAGACCTATAATGAAAAACTGTTTTTT. Protein sequence: CASSPRTETYNEKLFF.

The V and J genes are TRBV5-4 and TRBJ2-5, with TRBD1 matching 8 bases. The V gene end was trimmed by 4 bases and the J gene end by 1 base; junction bases not matched to a gene: 9. This CDR3 region has 16 residues. The germline V gene has CDR1 SGHNT and CDR2 YYREEE (reference sequence). DNA of the CDR3: TGTGCCAGCAGCCGAGACCGGGACAGGATCCAAGAGACCCAGTACTTC. This encodes CASSRDRDRIQETQYF.